The rows below give T cell receptor beta chains drawn from one sample of a study of blood T cell repertoires in COVID-19. Libraries were prepared by immunoSEQ multiplex PCR; TCRdb keeps only in-frame clonotypes and omits some of them. This sample has roughly 240,000 clones; 86% occur once, and the top ten carry approximately 4%. Sequences were obtained from peripheral blood. These receptor sequences come from a man between 18 and 35 years old with active or convalescent COVID-19. CDR3s include the opening cysteine and the closing phenylalanine or tryptophan. Fields, in order: clone size, D gene, V gene, J gene, CDR3 DNA, CDR3 protein. A D gene is named only where the DNA matches it firmly. Clone size is not always given. Where it is, it says once, few, many or a class for expanded clones.

>.|TRBD2|TRBV7-6|TRBJ2-1
TGTGCCAGCAGCCCGACTAGCCGTTCCTACAATGAGCAGTTCTTC
CASSPTSRSYNEQFF
>.|.|TRBV25-1|TRBJ2-7
TGTGCCAGCAGTGAGACGGGACTGGCTCGCGGCGAGCAGTACTTC
CASSETGLARGEQYF
>.|.|TRBV7-3|TRBJ2-3
TGTGCCAGCAGCTTAGCTGGGACACACACAGATACGCAGTATTTT
CASSLAGTHTDTQYF
>once|.|TRBV5-1|TRBJ2-7
TGCGCCAGCAGCGGAGGCGGCAGGCCTCCCGAGCAGTACTTC
CASSGGGRPPEQYF
>many|TRBD2|TRBV11-2|TRBJ2-1
TGTGCCAGCAGCTTAGAGCTAGCGGGAAACTACAATGAGCAGTTCTTC
CASSLELAGNYNEQFF
>few|.|TRBV5-1|TRBJ2-2
TGCGCCAGCAGCTTAGGGGACTTCCCCACCGGGGAGCTGTTTTTT
CASSLGDFPTGELFF
>.|TRBD1|TRBV6-6|TRBJ1-5
TGTGCCACGGGACAGGGGGAATTCAATCAGCCCCAGCATTTT
CATGQGEFNQPQHF
>.|.|TRBV11-2|TRBJ2-7
TGTGCCAGCAGCTTAGGAGAGAGCTCCTACGAGCAGTACTTC
CASSLGESSYEQYF
>.|.|TRBV5-1|TRBJ2-5
TGCGCCAGCAGCTGGCAAGGGAGCGAGACCCAGTACTTC
CASSWQGSETQYF
>.|TRBD1|TRBV30|TRBJ2-7
TGTGCCTGGGGTGGACAGGGGGACGAGCAGTACTTC
CAWGGQGDEQYF
>few|.|TRBV6-1|TRBJ1-2
TGTGCCAGCAGTGAAGAGTACAGGAGCTTCTATGGCTACACCTTC
CASSEEYRSFYGYTF
>.|.|TRBV18|TRBJ1-6
TGTGCCAGCTCACCAGAGGTCTCGGGGAATTCACCCCTCCACTTT
CASSPEVSGNSPLHF
>once|TRBD1|TRBV6-5|TRBJ1-5
TGTGCCAGCAGTCCGCAGGGACAGTCCAATCAGCCCCAGCATTTT
CASSPQGQSNQPQHF
>.|TRBD1|TRBV19|TRBJ1-5
TGTGCCAGTAGTATGAGAGGGGGCGGGAATCAGCCCCAGCATTTT
CASSMRGGGNQPQHF
>.|.|TRBV7-8|TRBJ1-2
TGTGCCAGCAGCCTAAGGGGTCATGGCTACACCTTC
CASSLRGHGYTF
>.|.|TRBV3-1/TRBV3-2|TRBJ2-5
TGTGCCAGCAGCCGATTAGCGGACCAAGAGACCCAGTACTTC
CASSRLADQETQYF
>once|TRBD1|TRBV5-1|TRBJ1-6
TGCGCCAGCCGACCGGGACAGGGAAGTTCACCCCTCCACTTT
CASRPGQGSSPLHF
>.|.|TRBV4-2|TRBJ2-7
TGTGCCTCTCAAAAGGGGGAAGGGCCGAGCCACGAGCAGTACTTC
CASQKGEGPSHEQYF
>.|TRBD2|TRBV6-2/TRBV6-3|TRBJ2-5
TGTGCCAGCAGTCAAGCGGGAGAAGCAGAGACCCAGTACTTC
CASSQAGEAETQYF
>.|.|TRBV19|TRBJ1-1
TGTGCCAGTAGTGCCCGCGGGGTGAACACTGAAGCTTTCTTT
CASSARGVNTEAFF
>.|TRBD2|TRBV3-1/TRBV3-2|TRBJ2-3
TGTGCCAGCAGCCAAGTACAGAGCGGGAGGAGAGATACGCAGTATTTT
CASSQVQSGRRDTQYF
>.|.|TRBV29-1|TRBJ2-1
TGCAGCGTCCTTCGGGCTAGCCGGGGTAATGAGCAGTTCTTC
CSVLRASRGNEQFF
>.|.|TRBV19|TRBJ1-2
TGTGCCAGTAGTTTAATCGGGAACGAGGGCTACACCTTC
CASSLIGNEGYTF
>.|TRBD2|TRBV6-2/TRBV6-3|TRBJ2-5
TGTGCCAGCAGTTACACGGGACTAGGGCAAGAGACCCAGTACTTC
CASSYTGLGQETQYF
>once|TRBD2|TRBV11-2|TRBJ2-3
TGTGCCAGCAGCCCCTGGGGGAGGGGTGGTTCAGATACGCAGTATTTT
CASSPWGRGGSDTQYF
>.|.|TRBV30|TRBJ1-4
TGTGCCTGGTCGGTGGGGCACGGACGAGGAGAAAAACTGTTTTTT
CAWSVGHGRGEKLFF
>.|.|TRBV15|TRBJ2-1
TGTGCCACCAGCAGAACTGTCGGACAGATGTACAATGAGCAGTTCTTC
CATSRTVGQMYNEQFF
>.|TRBD2|TRBV5-6|TRBJ2-7
TGTGCCAGCAGCCCGAGGGGAGGGACCCCACACTACGAGCAGTACTTC
CASSPRGGTPHYEQYF
>few|.|TRBV28|TRBJ1-6
TGTGCCAGCAGTTTTTCCAGACCCGGGGTATTCGTCTATTCACCCCTCCACTTT
CASSFSRPGVFVYSPLHF
>.|.|TRBV4-1|TRBJ1-5
TGCGCCAGCAGCCAAGATCTCGTCGGGAATCAGCCCCAGCATTTT
CASSQDLVGNQPQHF
>.|TRBD2|TRBV5-1|TRBJ2-2
TGCGCCAGCAGCTTGACCCCGGGACTAGCGGGGGACACCGGGGAGCTGTTTTTT
CASSLTPGLAGDTGELFF
>.|.|TRBV12-5|TRBJ2-5
TGTGCTAGTGTGATGTCTTGGACCCAGGGAATAGAGACCCAGTACTTC
CASVMSWTQGIETQYF
>.|TRBD1|TRBV28|TRBJ1-1
TGTGCCAGCAGTTGGCCGACCTCAGGGGGCCTTAATGAAGCTTTCTTT
CASSWPTSGGLNEAFF
>.|.|TRBV18|TRBJ2-1
TGTGCCAGCTCACCATACGTAGGGGAGGAATTCTTC
CASSPYVGEEFF
>.|.|TRBV28|TRBJ2-3
TGTGCCAGCGGCGCGGGATCCCCAGATACGCAGTATTTT
CASGAGSPDTQYF
>.|TRBD2|TRBV7-3|TRBJ2-1
TGTGCCAGCAGCTTAATGGCGGGAGGAAACTACAATGAGCAGTTCTTC
CASSLMAGGNYNEQFF
>.|.|TRBV11-2|TRBJ2-1
TGTGCCAGCAAAGAAGGGGGTGAGCAGTTCTTC
CASKEGGEQFF
>.|.|TRBV7-6|TRBJ1-3
TGTGCCAGCAGCCCAGACAGGCGCTCTGGAAACACCATATATTTT
CASSPDRRSGNTIYF
>.|.|TRBV4-1|TRBJ2-6
TGCGCCAGCAGCCAGGCTAGTTCCTCTGGGGCCAACGTCCTGACTTTC
CASSQASSSGANVLTF
>few|.|TRBV14|TRBJ2-3
TGTGCCAGCAGCCAACTCACAGATACGCAGTATTTT
CASSQLTDTQYF
>.|.|TRBV11-3|TRBJ1-6
TGTGCCAGCAGCTCAGGTTTCAATTCACCCCTCCACTTT
CASSSGFNSPLHF
>.|.|TRBV4-3|TRBJ1-1
TGCGCCAGCAGCCAAGAAACAGGGCGGACTGAAGCTTTCTTT
CASSQETGRTEAFF
>.|.|TRBV6-6|TRBJ2-2
TGTGCCAGCAGCCCCGCTGCAGGGTCGAACACCGGGGAGCTGTTTTTT
CASSPAAGSNTGELFF
>.|.|TRBV27|TRBJ2-5
TGTGCCAGCAGTTTAAGCAGGGAAGAAGAGACCCAGTACTTC
CASSLSREEETQYF
>.|.|TRBV7-2|TRBJ2-7
TGTGCCAGCAGCTTGGGACAAATCTTTACCTACGAGCAGTACTTC
CASSLGQIFTYEQYF
>.|TRBD2|TRBV5-1|TRBJ2-3
TGCGCCAGCAGCCCGGGAGGTAGCGGGTTCCCAGATACGCAGTATTTT
CASSPGGSGFPDTQYF
>once|.|TRBV7-2|TRBJ1-3
TGTGCCAGCAGCCCCGTCCTCTCTGGAAACACCATATATTTT
CASSPVLSGNTIYF
>.|TRBD1|TRBV19|TRBJ2-1
TGTGCCAGTGGACAGGTTAATTACAATGAGCAGTTCTTC
CASGQVNYNEQFF
>.|.|TRBV10-1|TRBJ1-6
TGCGCCAGCCTCGACGGGGGGCCCCTCCACTTT
CASLDGGPLHF
>.|.|TRBV7-9|TRBJ1-2
TGTGCCAGCAGCTTCCTAAACCCGTCGGGGGGGAAAGGCTACACCTTC
CASSFLNPSGGKGYTF
>.|TRBD2|TRBV5-1|TRBJ2-7
TGCGCCAGCAGCCCTACACCGGGACTAGCCGGCGGGGGTTCCGAGCAGTACTTC
CASSPTPGLAGGGSEQYF
>.|.|TRBV6-2/TRBV6-3|TRBJ2-2
TGTGCCAGCAGTTTCTCCGGGGAGCTGTTTTTT
CASSFSGELFF
>.|.|TRBV9|TRBJ2-1
TGTGCCAGCAGCGTGGGGCACGAGGTCACTGAGCAGTTCTTC
CASSVGHEVTEQFF
>.|TRBD1|TRBV6-5|TRBJ1-1
TGTGCCAGCAGTTACACCGGGACAGGGTACGAAGCTTTCTTT
CASSYTGTGYEAFF